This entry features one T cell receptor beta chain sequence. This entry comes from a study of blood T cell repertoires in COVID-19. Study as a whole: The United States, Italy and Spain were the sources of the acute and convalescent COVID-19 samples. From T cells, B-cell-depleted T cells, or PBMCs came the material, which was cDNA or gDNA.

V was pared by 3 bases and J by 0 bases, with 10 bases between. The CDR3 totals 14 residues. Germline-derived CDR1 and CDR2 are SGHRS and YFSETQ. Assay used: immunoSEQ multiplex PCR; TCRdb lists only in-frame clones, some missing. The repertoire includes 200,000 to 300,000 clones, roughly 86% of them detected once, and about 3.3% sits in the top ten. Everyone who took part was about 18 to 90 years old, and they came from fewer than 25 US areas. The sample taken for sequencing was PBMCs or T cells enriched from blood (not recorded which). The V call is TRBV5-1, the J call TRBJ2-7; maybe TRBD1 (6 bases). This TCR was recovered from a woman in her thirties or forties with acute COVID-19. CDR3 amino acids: CASSSQGSSYEQYF. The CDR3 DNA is TGCGCCAGCAGCTCACAGGGCAGCTCCTACGAGCAGTACTTC.